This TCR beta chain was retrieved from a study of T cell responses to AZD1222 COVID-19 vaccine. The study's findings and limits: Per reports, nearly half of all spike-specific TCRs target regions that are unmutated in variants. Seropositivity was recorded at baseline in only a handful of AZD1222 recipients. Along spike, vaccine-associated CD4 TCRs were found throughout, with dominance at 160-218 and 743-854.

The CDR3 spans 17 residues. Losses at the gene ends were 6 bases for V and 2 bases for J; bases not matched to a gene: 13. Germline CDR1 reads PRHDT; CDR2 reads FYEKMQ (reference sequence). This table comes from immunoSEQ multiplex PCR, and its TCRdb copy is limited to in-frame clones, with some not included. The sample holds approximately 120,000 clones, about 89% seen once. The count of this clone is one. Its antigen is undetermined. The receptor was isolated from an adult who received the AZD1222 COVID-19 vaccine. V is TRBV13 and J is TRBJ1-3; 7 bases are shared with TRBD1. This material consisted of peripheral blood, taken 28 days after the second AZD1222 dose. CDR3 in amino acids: CASRRWGTGTAGNTIYF. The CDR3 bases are TGTGCCAGCAGGCGATGGGGCACCGGGACAGCTGGAAACACCATATATTTT.